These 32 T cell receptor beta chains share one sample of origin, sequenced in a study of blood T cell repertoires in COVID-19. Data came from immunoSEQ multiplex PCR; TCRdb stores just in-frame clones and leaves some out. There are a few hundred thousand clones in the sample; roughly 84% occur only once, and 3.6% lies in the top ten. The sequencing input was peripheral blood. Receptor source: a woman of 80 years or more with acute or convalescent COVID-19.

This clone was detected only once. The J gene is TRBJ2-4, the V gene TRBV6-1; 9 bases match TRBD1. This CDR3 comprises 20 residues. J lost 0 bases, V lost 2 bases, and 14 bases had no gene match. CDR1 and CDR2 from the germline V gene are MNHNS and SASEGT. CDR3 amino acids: CASSETLGTGSLLAKNIQYF. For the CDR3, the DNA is TGTGCCAGCAGTGAAACCCTCGGGACAGGGTCCCTCTTAGCCAAAAACATTCAGTACTTC.

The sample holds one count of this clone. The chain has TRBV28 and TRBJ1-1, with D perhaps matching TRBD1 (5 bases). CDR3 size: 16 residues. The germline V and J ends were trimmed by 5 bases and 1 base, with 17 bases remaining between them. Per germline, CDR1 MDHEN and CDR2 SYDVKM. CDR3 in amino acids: CASSPRGQLTNTEAFF. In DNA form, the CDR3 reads TGTGCCAGCAGTCCAAGAGGACAACTGACGAACACTGAAGCTTTCTTT.

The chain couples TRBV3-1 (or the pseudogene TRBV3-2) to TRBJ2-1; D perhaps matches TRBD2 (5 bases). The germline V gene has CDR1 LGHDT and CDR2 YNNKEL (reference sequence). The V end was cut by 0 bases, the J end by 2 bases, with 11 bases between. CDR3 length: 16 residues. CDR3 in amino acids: CASSQDSRRAYNEQFF. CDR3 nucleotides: TGTGCCAGCAGCCAAGATTCTCGGCGGGCCTACAATGAGCAGTTCTTC.

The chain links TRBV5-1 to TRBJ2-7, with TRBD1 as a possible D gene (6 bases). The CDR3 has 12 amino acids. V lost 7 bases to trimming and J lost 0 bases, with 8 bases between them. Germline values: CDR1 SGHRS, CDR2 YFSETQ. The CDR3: CASGQFSYEQYF. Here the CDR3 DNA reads TGCGCCAGCGGACAGTTCTCCTACGAGCAGTACTTC.

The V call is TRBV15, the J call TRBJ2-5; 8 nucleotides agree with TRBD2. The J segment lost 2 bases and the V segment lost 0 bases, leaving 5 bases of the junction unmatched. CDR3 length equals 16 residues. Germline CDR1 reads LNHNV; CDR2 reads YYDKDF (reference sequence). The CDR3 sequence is CATSRDPRGAQETQYF. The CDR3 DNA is TGTGCCACCAGCAGAGACCCGCGGGGGGCTCAAGAGACCCAGTACTTC.

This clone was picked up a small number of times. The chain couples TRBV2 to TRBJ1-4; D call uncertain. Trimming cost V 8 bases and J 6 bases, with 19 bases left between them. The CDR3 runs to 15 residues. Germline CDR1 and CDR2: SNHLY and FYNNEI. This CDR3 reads CASHHPGSLDEKLFF. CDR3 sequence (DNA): TGTGCCAGCCATCACCCCGGGAGCCTAGATGAAAAACTGTTTTTT.

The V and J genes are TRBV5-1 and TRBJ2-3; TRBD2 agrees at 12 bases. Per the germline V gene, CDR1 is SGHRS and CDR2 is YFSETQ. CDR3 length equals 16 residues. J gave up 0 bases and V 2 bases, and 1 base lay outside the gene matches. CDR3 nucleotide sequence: TGCGCCAGCAGCTTAGGACTAGCGGGGAGCACAGATACGCAGTATTTT. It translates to CASSLGLAGSTDTQYF.

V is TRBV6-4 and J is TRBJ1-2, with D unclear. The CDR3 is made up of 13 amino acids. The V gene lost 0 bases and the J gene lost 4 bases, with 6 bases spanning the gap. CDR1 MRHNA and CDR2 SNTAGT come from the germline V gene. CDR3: CASSDSGSYGYTF. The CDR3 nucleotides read TGTGCCAGCAGTGACTCAGGGAGCTATGGCTACACCTTC.

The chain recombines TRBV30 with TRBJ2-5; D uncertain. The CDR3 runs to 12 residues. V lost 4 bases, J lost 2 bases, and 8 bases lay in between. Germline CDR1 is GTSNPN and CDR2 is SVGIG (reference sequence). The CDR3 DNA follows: TGTGCCTGGAAGCCTTATCAAGAGACCCAGTACTTC. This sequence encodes CAWKPYQETQYF.

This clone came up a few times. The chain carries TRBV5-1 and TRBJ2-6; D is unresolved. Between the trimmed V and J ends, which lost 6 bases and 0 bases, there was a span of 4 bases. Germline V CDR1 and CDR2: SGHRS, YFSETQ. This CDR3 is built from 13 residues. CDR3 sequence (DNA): TGCGCCAGCACCAACTCTGGGGCCAACGTCCTGACTTTC. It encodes CASTNSGANVLTF.

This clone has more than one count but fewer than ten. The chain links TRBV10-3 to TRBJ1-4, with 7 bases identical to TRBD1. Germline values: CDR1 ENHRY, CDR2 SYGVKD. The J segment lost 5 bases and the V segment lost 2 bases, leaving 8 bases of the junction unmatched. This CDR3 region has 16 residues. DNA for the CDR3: TGTGCCATCAGTGAGAACAGGGGCACCAAGAATGAAAAACTGTTTTTT. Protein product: CAISENRGTKNEKLFF.

CDR3 amino acids: CASSPLGRDGEQYF. The CDR3 nucleotides are TGTGCCAGCTCACCACTCGGGAGAGATGGCGAGCAGTACTTC. The rearrangement links TRBV18 to TRBJ2-7; a weak D match, TRBD2 (6 bases). CDR3 length: 14 amino acids. Trimming shortened V by 1 base and J by 6 bases, and 13 bases separated the two germline ends. Germline CDR1 is KGHSH and CDR2 is LQKENI.

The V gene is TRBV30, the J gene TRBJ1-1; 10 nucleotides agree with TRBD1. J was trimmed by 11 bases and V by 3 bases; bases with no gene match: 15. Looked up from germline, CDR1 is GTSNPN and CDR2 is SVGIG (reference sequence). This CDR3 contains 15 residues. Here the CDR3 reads CAWSGTGAPVVGAFF. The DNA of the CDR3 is TGTGCCTGGAGCGGGACAGGGGCACCCGTAGTGGGGGCTTTCTTT. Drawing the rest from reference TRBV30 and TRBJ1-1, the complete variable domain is SQTIHQWPATLVQPVGSPLSLECTVEGTSNPNLYWYRQAAGRGLQLLFYSVGIGQISSEVPQNLSASRPQDRQFILSSKKLLLSDSGFYLCAWSGTGAPVVGAFFGQGTRLTVV.

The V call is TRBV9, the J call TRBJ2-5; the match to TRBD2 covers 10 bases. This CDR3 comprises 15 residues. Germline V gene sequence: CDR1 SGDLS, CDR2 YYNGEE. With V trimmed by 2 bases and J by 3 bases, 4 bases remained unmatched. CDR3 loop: CASSVDGTSEETQYF. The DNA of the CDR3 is TGTGCCAGCAGCGTCGACGGGACTAGCGAAGAGACCCAGTACTTC.

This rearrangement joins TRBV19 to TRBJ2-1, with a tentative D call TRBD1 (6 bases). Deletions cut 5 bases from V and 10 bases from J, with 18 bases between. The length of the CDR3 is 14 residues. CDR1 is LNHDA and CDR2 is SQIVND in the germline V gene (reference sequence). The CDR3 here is CASSFQQDSPEQFF. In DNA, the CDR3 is TGTGCCAGTAGTTTTCAGCAGGACAGTCCCGAGCAGTTCTTC.

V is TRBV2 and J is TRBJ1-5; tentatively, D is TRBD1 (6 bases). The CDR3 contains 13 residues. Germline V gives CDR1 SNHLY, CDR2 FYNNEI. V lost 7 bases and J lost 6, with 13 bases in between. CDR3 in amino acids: CASKIQGSQPQHF. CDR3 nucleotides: TGTGCCAGCAAGATACAGGGTAGTCAGCCCCAGCATTTT.

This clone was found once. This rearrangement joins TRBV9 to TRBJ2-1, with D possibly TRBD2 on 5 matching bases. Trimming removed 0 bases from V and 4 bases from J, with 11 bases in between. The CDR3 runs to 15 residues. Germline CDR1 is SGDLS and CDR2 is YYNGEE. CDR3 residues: CASSVVGVWYNEQFF. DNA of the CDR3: TGTGCCAGCAGCGTAGTCGGGGTTTGGTACAATGAGCAGTTCTTC. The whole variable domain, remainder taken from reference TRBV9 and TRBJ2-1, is DSGVTQTPKHLITATGQRVTLRCSPRSGDLSVYWYQQSLDQGLQFLIQYYNGEERAKGNILERFSAQQFPDLHSELNLSSLELGDSALYFCASSVVGVWYNEQFFGPGTRLTVL.

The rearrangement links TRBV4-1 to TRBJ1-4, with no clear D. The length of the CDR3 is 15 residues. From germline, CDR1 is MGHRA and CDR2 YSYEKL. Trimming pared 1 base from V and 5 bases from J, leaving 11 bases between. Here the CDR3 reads CASSQGSGGNEKLFF. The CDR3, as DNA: TGCGCCAGCAGCCAAGGTTCGGGAGGGAATGAAAAACTGTTTTTT.

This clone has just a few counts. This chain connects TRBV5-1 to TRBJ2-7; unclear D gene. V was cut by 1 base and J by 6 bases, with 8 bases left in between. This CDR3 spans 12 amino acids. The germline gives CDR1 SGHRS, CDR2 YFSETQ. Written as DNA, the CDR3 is TGCGCCAGCAGCTTGATCGGCGGCGAGCAGTACTTC. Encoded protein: CASSLIGGEQYF. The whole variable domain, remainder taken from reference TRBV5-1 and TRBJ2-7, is KAGVTQTPRYLIKTRGQQVTLSCSPISGHRSVSWYQQTPGQGLQFLFEYFSETQRNKGNFPGRFSGRQFSNSRSEMNVSTLELGDSALYLCASSLIGGEQYFGPGTRLTVT.

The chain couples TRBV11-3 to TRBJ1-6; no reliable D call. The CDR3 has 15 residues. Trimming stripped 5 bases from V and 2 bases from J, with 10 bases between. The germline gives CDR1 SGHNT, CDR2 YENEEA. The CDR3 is CASSLDGTYNSPLHF. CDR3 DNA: TGTGCCAGCAGCCTGGACGGGACCTATAATTCACCCCTCCACTTT.

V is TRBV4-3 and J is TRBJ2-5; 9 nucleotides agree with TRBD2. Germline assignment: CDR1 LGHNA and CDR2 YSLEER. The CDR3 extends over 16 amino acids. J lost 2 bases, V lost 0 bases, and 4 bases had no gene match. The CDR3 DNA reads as TGCGCCAGCAGCCAAGATCTGGCGGGGGGGCAAGAGACCCAGTACTTC. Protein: CASSQDLAGGQETQYF.

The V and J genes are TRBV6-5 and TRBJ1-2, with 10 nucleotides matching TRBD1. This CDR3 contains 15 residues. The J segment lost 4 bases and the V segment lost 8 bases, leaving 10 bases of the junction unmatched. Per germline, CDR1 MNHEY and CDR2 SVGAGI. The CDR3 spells CASWARDRGPYGYTF. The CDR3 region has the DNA TGTGCCAGCTGGGCCCGCGACAGGGGGCCCTATGGCTACACCTTC.

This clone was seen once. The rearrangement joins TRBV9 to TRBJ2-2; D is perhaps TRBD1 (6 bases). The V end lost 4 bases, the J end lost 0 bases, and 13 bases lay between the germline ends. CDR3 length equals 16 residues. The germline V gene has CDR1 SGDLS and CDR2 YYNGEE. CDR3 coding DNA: TGTGCCAGCAGCCCCTTTGGGACACCGAACACCGGGGAGCTGTTTTTT. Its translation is CASSPFGTPNTGELFF.

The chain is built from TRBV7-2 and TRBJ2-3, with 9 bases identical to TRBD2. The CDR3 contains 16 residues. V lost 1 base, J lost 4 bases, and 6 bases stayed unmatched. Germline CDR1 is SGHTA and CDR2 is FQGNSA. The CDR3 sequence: CASSLEGTSWADTQYF. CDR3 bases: TGTGCCAGCAGCTTAGAGGGGACTAGCTGGGCAGATACGCAGTATTTT.

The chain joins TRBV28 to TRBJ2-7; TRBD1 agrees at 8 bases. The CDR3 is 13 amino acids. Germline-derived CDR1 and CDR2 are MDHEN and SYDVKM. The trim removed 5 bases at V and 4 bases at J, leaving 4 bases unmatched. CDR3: CASSPGGGYEQYF. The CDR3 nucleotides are TGTGCCAGCAGTCCAGGGGGCGGGTACGAGCAGTACTTC.

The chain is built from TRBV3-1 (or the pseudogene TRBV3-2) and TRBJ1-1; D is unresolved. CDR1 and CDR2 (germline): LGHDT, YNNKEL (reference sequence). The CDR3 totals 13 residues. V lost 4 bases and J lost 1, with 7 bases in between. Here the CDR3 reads CASSLTPNTEAFF. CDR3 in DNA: TGTGCCAGCAGCCTAACACCGAACACTGAAGCTTTCTTT.

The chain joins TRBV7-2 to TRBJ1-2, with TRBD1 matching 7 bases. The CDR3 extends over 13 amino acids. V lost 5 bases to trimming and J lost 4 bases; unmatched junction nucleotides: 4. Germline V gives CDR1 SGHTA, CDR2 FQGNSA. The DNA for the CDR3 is TGTGCCAGCAGCAGAAGACAGGGCTATGGCTACACCTTC. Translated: CASSRRQGYGYTF.

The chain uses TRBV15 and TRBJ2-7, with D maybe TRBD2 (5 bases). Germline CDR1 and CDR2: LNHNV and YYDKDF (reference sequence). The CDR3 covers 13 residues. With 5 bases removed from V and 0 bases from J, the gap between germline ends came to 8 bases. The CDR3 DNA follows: TGTGCCACCAGCGTAGGGAGCTCCTACGAGCAGTACTTC. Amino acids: CATSVGSSYEQYF.

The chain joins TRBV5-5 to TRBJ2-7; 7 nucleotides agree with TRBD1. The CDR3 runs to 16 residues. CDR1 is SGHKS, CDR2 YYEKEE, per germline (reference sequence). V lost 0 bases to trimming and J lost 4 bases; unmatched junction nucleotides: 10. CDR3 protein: CASSLGYNRGEYEQYF. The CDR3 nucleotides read TGTGCCAGCAGCTTGGGGTACAACAGGGGTGAATACGAGCAGTACTTC. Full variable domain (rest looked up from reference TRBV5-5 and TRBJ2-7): DAGVTQSPTHLIKTRGQQVTLRCSPISGHKSVSWYQQVLGQGPQFIFQYYEKEERGRGNFPDRFSARQFPNYSSELNVNALLLGDSALYLCASSLGYNRGEYEQYFGPGTRLTVT.

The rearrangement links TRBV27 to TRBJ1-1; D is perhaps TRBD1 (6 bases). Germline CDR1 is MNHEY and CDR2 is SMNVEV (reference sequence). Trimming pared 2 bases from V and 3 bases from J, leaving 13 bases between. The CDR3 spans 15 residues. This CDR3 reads CASSLGPTGHTEAFF. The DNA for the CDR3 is TGTGCCAGCAGTTTAGGACCAACAGGGCACACTGAAGCTTTCTTT.

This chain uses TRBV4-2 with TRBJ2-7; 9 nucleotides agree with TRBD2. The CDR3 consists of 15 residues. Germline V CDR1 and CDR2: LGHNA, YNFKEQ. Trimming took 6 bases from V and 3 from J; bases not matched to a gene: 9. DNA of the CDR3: TGTGCCAGCAGAGCCCCGGGGACTAGCAGCTACGAGCAGTACTTC. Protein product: CASRAPGTSSYEQYF.

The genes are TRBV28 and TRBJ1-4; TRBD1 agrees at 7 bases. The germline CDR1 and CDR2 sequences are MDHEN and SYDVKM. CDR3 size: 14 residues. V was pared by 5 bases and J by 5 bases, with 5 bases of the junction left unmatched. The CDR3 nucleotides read TGTGCCAGCAGTCGACAGGGCCGGAATGAAAAACTGTTTTTT. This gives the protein CASSRQGRNEKLFF.